This T cell receptor beta chain was documented in a study of T cell responses to AZD1222 COVID-19 vaccine (dated by TCRdb to the early 2020s). For the wider study: Because spike-specific TCR depth and breadth did not differ between the two schedules, AZD1222 recipients who got a second dose at roughly 4 weeks were pooled with those who got a second dose at roughly 12 weeks. A total of over 230 trial participants underwent TCR sequencing, of whom around 200 received two doses of AZD1222 and roughly 25 received two doses of the MenACWY control vaccine. Trial participants were enrolled into age subgroups of 18-55, 56-69 and 70-plus years, which contained around 150, 28 and 57 TCR-sequenced participants, respectively. Here is what the overall study found, with its caveats: Spike-specific TCR breadth and depth rose significantly after two AZD1222 doses compared with day 0 and with MenACWY recipients. Because no day 14 peak-response samples were available, the repertoires could be characterized only after the peak T cell response. Conclusions about previously exposed vaccinees are limited because only a handful of AZD1222 recipients were SARS-CoV-2 seropositive at baseline. Participants were mostly white British and included more females than males, and it was suggested by the authors that clonal diversity may have been underestimated. Vaccine-associated CD4 TCRs spanned the whole spike protein, with dominant responses in regions 160-218 and 743-854. Reportedly, close to half of the unique spike-specific TCRs recognized epitopes lying outside the regions that are mutated in the B.1.351 and B.1.1.7 variants. In the small 56-69-year group, the increase in depth fell short of significance, most likely because of low power.

Remarks on this clone: There is no known antigen for this receptor. No base quality values were provided; no much bigger clone lies one nucleotide off.

The CDR3 regions of human TCRbeta chains were analyzed by immunosequencing. In the source study's methods: TCRs in the repertoires were compared against a reference library of SARS-CoV-2-specific TCRs that had been generated with the MIRA antigen-specificity platform. Breadth was defined as the fraction of unique TCRs that were SARS-CoV-2-associated. Depth was defined as the fraction of total T cells that were SARS-CoV-2-associated. Using the MIRA data, each spike-specific TCR was mapped to the spike region that the TCR reacts to and placed in a CD4 or CD8 class. Log10-transformed breadth and depth values were compared by one-way ANOVA with Sidak's multiple comparisons tests. TCRdb holds this immuneACCESS table with in-frame rearrangements only. Some clones are missing; in checked studies, unresolved V genes explain under half, and the rest has no known cause. That table supplies the V and J calls and clone size; D and trimming were determined from the DNA. The sample has around 99,000 clones on record, about 90% of them singletons. The ten biggest clones cover approximately 4.7% of the sample.

Reading the germline V gene gives CDR1 ENHRY and CDR2 SYGVKD. V drops 8 bases and J drops 2 bases, leaving 10 bases in between. The CDR3, cysteine through phenylalanine, is 12 amino acids long. Of all the DNA, just the CDR3 is kept, 36 bases in frame from base 1. Interpreted using the paper, the time point label stands for: baseline before first vaccination. Vaccinee samples came from UK trials COV001 and COV002, including a single-blind randomized controlled phase 2/3 trial of AZD1222 (ChAdOx1 nCoV-19) in healthy adults. Trial participant PBMC samples were collected at day 0 and day 28 after the second dose for TCRbeta chain sequencing.

Sequences were derived from peripheral blood, sampled on day 0 of AZD1222 vaccination. The TCR sequence derives from an adult in good health. The chain links TRBV10-3 with TRBJ2-7; D gene: possibly TRBD1, on 5 matching bases. The CDR3 is CAIQTETYEQYF. The nucleotides read TGTGCCATCCAGACAGAAACCTACGAGCAGTACTTC.